The T cell receptor (beta chain) described here comes from a study of blood T cell repertoires in COVID-19. Study background: T cells, B-cell-depleted T cells, or PBMCs provided the cDNA or gDNA that served as material.

Deletions cut 8 bases from V and 1 base from J, with 16 bases between. CDR1 is LGHDT and CDR2 is YNNKEL in the germline V gene (reference sequence). The CDR3 runs to 15 residues. Methods used by the authors: Reference gene primer amplification gave estimated nucleated cell counts. Clones were sequenced by immunoSEQ multiplex PCR, and TCRdb holds only the in-frame ones, with some missing. V, J and clone size are those of that table, while D and trimming were read from the DNA. The repertoire holds roughly 150,000 clones, roughly 87% seen once, with around 4.6% in the top ten. The sequencing input was peripheral blood. This receptor was obtained from a human donor in a cohort sampled during active COVID-19. The genes are TRBV3-1 (or the pseudogene TRBV3-2) and TRBJ2-3; tentatively, D is TRBD2 (6 bases). CDR3 protein: CASGASASGTDTQYF. CDR3 DNA sequence: TGTGCCAGCGGGGCGTCGGCTAGCGGCACAGATACGCAGTATTTT.